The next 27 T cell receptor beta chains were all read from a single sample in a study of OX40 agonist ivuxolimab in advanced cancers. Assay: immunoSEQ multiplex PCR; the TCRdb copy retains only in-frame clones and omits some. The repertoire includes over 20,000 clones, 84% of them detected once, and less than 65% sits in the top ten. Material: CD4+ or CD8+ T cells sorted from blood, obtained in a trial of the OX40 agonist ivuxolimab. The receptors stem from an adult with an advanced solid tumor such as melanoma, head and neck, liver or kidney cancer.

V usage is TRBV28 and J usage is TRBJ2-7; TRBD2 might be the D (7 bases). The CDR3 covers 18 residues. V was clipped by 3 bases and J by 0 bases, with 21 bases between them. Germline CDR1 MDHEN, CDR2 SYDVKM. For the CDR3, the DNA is TGTGCCAGCAGTTTGAAAGTGGGGGGGCCGGTGGTCTCCTACGAGCAGTACTTC. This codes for CASSLKVGGPVVSYEQYF.

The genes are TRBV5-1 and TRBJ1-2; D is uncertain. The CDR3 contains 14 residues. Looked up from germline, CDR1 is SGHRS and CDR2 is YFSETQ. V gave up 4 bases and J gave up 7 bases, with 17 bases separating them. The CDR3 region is CASSPEVYFGGYTF. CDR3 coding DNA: TGCGCCAGCAGCCCGGAGGTTTATTTTGGTGGCTACACCTTC.

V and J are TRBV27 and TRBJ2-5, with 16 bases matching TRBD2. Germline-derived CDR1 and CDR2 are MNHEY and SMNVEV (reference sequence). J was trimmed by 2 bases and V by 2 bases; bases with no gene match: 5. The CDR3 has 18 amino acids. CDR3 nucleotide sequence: TGTGCCAGCAGTTTACTCGGGACTAGCGGGGGGGTTCAAGAGACCCAGTACTTC. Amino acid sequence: CASSLLGTSGGVQETQYF.

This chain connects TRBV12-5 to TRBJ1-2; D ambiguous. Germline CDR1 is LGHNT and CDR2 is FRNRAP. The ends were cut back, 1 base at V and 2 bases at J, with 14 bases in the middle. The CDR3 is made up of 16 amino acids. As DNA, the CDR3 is TGTGCTAGTGGTTTGGAGCCACGCCGACTGAACTATGGCTACACCTTC. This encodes CASGLEPRRLNYGYTF.

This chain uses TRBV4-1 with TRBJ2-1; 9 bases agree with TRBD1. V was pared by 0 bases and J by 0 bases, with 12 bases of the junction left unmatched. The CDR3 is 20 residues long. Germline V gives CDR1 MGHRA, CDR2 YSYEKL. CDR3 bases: TGCGCCAGCAGCCAAGATACAGGGGGCCGGACCCTAAGCTCCTACAATGAGCAGTTCTTC. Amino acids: CASSQDTGGRTLSSYNEQFF.

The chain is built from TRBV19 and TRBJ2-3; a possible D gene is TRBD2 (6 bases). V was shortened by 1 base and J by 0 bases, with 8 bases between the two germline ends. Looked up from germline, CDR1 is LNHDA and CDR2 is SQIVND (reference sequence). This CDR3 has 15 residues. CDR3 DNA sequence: TGTGCCAGTAGTATAGTGGGGACTAGCACAGATACGCAGTATTTT. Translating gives CASSIVGTSTDTQYF.

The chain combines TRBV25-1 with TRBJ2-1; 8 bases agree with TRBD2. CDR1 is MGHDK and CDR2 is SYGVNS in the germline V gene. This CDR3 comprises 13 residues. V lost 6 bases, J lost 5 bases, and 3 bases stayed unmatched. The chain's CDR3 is CASSGGVNNEQFF. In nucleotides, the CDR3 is TGTGCCAGCAGCGGGGGGGTTAACAATGAGCAGTTCTTC.

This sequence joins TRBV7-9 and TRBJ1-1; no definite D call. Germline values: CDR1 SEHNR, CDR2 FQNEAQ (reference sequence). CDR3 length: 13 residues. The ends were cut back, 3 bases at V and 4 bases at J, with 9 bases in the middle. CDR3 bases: TGTGCCAGCAGCTTTGGGGTCTCCACTGAAGCTTTCTTT. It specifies CASSFGVSTEAFF. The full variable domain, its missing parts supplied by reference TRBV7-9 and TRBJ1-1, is DTGVSQNPRHKITKRGQNVTFRCDPISEHNRLYWYRQTLGQGPEFLTYFQNEAQLEKSRLLSDRFSAERPKGSFSTLEIQRTEQGDSAMYLCASSFGVSTEAFFGQGTRLTVV.

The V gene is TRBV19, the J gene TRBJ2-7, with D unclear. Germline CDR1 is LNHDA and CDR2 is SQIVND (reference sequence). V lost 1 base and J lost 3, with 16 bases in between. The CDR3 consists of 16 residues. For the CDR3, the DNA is TGTGCCAGTAGTATAGGGGGAACTAAAGCCCACTACGAGCAGTACTTC. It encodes CASSIGGTKAHYEQYF. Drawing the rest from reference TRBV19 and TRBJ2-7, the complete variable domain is DGGITQSPKYLFRKEGQNVTLSCEQNLNHDAMYWYRQDPGQGLRLIYYSQIVNDFQKGDIAEGYSVSREKKESFPLTVTSAQKNPTAFYLCASSIGGTKAHYEQYFGPGTRLTVT.

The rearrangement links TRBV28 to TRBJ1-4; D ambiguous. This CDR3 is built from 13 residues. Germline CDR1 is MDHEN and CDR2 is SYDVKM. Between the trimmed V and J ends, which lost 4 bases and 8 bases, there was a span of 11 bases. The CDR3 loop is CASSSTYMEKLFF. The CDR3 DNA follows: TGTGCCAGCAGTTCGACATATATGGAAAAACTGTTTTTT.

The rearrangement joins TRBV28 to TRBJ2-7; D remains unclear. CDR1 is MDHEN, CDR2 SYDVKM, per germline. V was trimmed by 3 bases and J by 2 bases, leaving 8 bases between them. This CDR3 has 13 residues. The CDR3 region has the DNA TGTGCCAGCAGTTTCGACGGTACCTACGAGCAGTACTTC. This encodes CASSFDGTYEQYF.

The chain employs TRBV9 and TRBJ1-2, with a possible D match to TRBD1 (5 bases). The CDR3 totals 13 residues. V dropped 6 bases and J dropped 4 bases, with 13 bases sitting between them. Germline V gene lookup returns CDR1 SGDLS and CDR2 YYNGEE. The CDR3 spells CASTSGDPYGYTF. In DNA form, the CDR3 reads TGTGCCAGCACCTCCGGGGACCCCTATGGCTACACCTTC. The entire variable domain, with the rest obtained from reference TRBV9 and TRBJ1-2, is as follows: DSGVTQTPKHLITATGQRVTLRCSPRSGDLSVYWYQQSLDQGLQFLIQYYNGEERAKGNILERFSAQQFPDLHSELNLSSLELGDSALYFCASTSGDPYGYTFGSGTRLTVV.

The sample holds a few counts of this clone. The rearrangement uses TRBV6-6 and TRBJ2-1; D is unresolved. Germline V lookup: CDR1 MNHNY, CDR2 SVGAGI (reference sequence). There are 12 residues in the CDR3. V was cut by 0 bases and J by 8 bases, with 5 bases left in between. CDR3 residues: CASSYSRHEQFF. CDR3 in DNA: TGTGCCAGCAGTTACTCCCGGCATGAGCAGTTCTTC.

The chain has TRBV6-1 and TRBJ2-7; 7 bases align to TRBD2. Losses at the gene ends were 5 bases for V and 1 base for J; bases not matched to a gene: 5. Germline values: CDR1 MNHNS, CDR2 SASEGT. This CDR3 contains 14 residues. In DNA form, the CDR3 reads TGTGCCAGCAGTTGGAGGGAGGGGTCCTACGAGCAGTACTTC. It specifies CASSWREGSYEQYF.

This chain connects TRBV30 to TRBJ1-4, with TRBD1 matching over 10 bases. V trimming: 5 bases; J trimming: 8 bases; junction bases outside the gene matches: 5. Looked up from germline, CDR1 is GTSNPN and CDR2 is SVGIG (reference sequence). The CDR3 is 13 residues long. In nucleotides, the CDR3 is TGTGCCTGGGGGACAGGGGCGAGGGAAAAACTGTTTTTT. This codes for CAWGTGAREKLFF.

CDR3 nucleotides: TGCGCCAGCAGCTCCCCGGGACTAGCGGGGGGGGATAGCTCCTACAATGAGCAGTTCTTC. Its protein product is CASSSPGLAGGDSSYNEQFF. This chain uses TRBV5-1 with TRBJ2-1, with 16 nucleotides matching TRBD2. The CDR3 has 20 residues. The ends lost 3 bases at V and 0 bases at J; junction bases unmatched: 9. Germline loops: CDR1 SGHRS, CDR2 YFSETQ.

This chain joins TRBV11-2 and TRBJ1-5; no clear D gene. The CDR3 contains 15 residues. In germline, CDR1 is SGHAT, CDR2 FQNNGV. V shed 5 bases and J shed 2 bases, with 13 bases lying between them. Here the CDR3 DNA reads TGTGCCAGCAGCCCTCAGCCCGGAGGCAATCAGCCCCAGCATTTT. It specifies CASSPQPGGNQPQHF.

CDR3 protein: CATSGTGRDYGYTF. DNA for the CDR3: TGTGCCACCAGCGGGACAGGGAGAGACTATGGCTACACCTTC. V is TRBV15 and J is TRBJ1-2; 9 bases are a match to TRBD1. The CDR3 extends over 14 amino acids. Germline-derived CDR1 and CDR2 are LNHNV and YYDKDF (reference sequence). The V gene end was trimmed by 5 bases and the J gene end by 3 bases; junction bases not matched to a gene: 4.

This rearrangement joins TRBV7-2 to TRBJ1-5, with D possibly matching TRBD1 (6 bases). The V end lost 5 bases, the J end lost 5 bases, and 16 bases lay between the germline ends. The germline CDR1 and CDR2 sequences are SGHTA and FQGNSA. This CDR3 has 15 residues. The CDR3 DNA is TGTGCCAGCAGCCTGACGTGGGGGGCCGATCAGCCCCAGCATTTT. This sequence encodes CASSLTWGADQPQHF.

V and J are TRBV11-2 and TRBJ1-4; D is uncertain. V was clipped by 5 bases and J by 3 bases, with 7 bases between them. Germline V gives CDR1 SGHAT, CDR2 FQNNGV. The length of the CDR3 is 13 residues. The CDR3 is CASSPGPNEKLFF. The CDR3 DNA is TGTGCCAGCAGCCCCGGTCCTAATGAAAAACTGTTTTTT.

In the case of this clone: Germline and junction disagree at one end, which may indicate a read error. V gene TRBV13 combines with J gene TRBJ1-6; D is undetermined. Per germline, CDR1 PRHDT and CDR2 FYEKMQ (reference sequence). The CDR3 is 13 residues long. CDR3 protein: CASSLGSKSPLHF. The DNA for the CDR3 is TGCGCCAGCAGCCTCGGAAGCAAATCACCCCTCCACTTT.

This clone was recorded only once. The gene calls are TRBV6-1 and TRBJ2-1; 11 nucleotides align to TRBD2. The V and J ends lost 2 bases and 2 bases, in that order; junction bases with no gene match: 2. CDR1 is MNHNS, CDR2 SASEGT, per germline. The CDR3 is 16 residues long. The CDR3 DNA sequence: TGTGCCAGCAGTGAAACTAGCGGGGGACCCTACAATGAGCAGTTCTTC. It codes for CASSETSGGPYNEQFF.

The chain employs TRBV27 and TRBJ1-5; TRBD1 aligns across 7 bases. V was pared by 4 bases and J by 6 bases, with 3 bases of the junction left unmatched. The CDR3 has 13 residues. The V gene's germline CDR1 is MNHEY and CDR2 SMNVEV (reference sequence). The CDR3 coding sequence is TGTGCCAGCAGTTCGACAGGGAGTCAGCCCCAGCATTTT. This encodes CASSSTGSQPQHF.

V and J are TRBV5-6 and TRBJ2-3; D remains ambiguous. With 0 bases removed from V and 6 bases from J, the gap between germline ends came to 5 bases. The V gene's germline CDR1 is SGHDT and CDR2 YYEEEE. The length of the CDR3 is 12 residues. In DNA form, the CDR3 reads TGTGCCAGCAGCTTGGGTTGGGATACGCAGTATTTT. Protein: CASSLGWDTQYF.

In DNA form, the CDR3 reads TGTGCCAGCACGGGGGCGAACACTGAAGCTTTCTTT. As protein: CASTGANTEAFF. V is TRBV9 and J is TRBJ1-1; maybe TRBD1 (6 bases). Germline CDR1 SGDLS, CDR2 YYNGEE. V was shortened by 6 bases and J by 1 base, with 7 bases between the two germline ends. The CDR3 is 12 residues long. The full variable domain, rest sourced from reference TRBV9 and TRBJ1-1, is DSGVTQTPKHLITATGQRVTLRCSPRSGDLSVYWYQQSLDQGLQFLIQYYNGEERAKGNILERFSAQQFPDLHSELNLSSLELGDSALYFCASTGANTEAFFGQGTRLTVV.

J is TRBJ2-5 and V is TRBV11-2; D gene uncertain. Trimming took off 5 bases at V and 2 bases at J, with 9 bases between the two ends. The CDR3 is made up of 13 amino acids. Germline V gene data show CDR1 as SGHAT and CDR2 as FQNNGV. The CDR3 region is CASSPQSQETQYF. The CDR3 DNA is TGTGCCAGCAGCCCACAGAGTCAAGAGACCCAGTACTTC.

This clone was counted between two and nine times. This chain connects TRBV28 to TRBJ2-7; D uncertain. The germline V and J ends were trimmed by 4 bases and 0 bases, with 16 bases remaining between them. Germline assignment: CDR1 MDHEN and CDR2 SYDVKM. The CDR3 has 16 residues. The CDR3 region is CASSSPDKGFSYEQYF. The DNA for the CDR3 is TGTGCCAGCAGTTCCCCCGACAAAGGTTTCTCCTACGAGCAGTACTTC.